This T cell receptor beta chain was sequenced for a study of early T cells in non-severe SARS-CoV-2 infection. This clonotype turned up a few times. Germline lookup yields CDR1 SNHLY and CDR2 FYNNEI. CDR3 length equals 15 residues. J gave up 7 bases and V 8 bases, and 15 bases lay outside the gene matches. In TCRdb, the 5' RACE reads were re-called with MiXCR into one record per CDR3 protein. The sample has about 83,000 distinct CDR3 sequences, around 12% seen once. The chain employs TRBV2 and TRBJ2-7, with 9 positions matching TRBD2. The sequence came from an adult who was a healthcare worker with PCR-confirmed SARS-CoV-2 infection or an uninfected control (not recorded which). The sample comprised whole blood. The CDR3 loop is CASSGNLAGAGEQYF. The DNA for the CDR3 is TGTGCCAGCTCGGGGAACTTAGCGGGAGCTGGGGAGCAGTACTTC. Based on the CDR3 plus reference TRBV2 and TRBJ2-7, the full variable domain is EPEVTQTPSHQVTQMGQEVILRCVPISNHLYFYWYRQILGQKVEFLVSFYNNEISEKSEIFDDQFSVERPDGSNFTLKIRSTKLEDSAMYFCASSGNLAGAGEQYFGPGTRLTVT.